The 17 T cell receptor beta chains in this list originate from one sample, sequenced in a study of shared clonotypes between healthy human individuals. Repertoires were generated with immunoSEQ multiplex PCR, while TCRdb's copy carries only in-frame clones and drops some. In the table there are about 2,200,000 clones, about 92% of which are singletons. Naive CD8 isolation took CD45RO-negative cells positively selected for CCR7 and excluded terminally differentiated effector memory CD45RA+ cells. Sequencing was performed on naive CD8+ T cells from PBMCs. These receptors all come from a man aged 18-30 years in good health. Some clones in this sample may be carry-over from other donors' samples.

This sequence joins TRBV11-2 and TRBJ1-1; TRBD1 matches 9 bases. Germline-derived CDR1 and CDR2 are SGHAT and FQNNGV. Trimming cost V 4 bases and J 1 base; bases outside gene matches: 7. This CDR3 spans 16 amino acids. For the CDR3, the DNA is TGTGCCAGCAGCTATCCCGGGACAGGGCGGAACACTGAAGCTTTCTTT. It yields the protein CASSYPGTGRNTEAFF.

The rearrangement links TRBV5-4 to TRBJ1-2; 7 bases are shared with TRBD1. The CDR3 runs to 15 residues. V lost 1 base and J lost 4; bases outside the gene matches: 7. The germline CDR1 and CDR2 sequences are SGHNT and YYREEE (reference sequence). In DNA form, the CDR3 reads TGTGCCAGCAGCTTGAAGGGGGCCCCCGTCTATGGCTACACCTTC. Its protein product is CASSLKGAPVYGYTF.

V is TRBV6-1 and J is TRBJ2-1; possible D gene TRBD1, 5 bases. CDR3 length equals 11 residues. Trimming removed 6 bases at V and 10 bases at J, with 10 bases between. The germline V gene encodes CDR1 MNHNS and CDR2 SASEGT. The CDR3: CASRDWTEQFF. CDR3 sequence (DNA): TGTGCCAGCAGGGATTGGACAGAGCAGTTCTTC.

The V and J genes are TRBV2 and TRBJ1-1; maybe TRBD1 (5 bases). CDR1 SNHLY and CDR2 FYNNEI come from the germline V gene. CDR3 length equals 13 residues. Trimming shortened V by 7 bases and J by 4 bases, and 13 bases separated the two germline ends. This CDR3 is CASTLGGATEAFF. The DNA for the CDR3 is TGTGCCAGCACCCTCGGGGGAGCCACTGAAGCTTTCTTT.

CDR3 protein: CASSQYGVRAGTGELFF. The CDR3 nucleotides read TGCGCCAGCAGCCAATACGGTGTAAGGGCGGGCACCGGGGAGCTGTTTTTT. The genes are TRBV4-1 and TRBJ2-2, with a weak D call TRBD2 (5 bases). V lost 2 bases and J 4 bases, leaving 17 bases between the germline ends. This CDR3 is 17 amino acids long. Germline V gene sequence: CDR1 MGHRA, CDR2 YSYEKL.

The rearrangement links TRBV7-8 to TRBJ1-1, with no clear D. Germline loops: CDR1 SGHVS, CDR2 FQNEAQ. The CDR3 is 14 amino acids. V was pared by 2 bases and J by 0 bases, with 7 bases between. This chain's CDR3 is CASSLPGMNTEAFF. In nucleotides, the CDR3 is TGTGCCAGCAGCTTACCGGGGATGAACACTGAAGCTTTCTTT.

This rearrangement joins TRBV19 to TRBJ2-6; D unresolved. V lost 3 bases to trimming and J lost 2 bases, with 5 bases between them. Per the germline V gene, CDR1 is LNHDA and CDR2 is SQIVND (reference sequence). This CDR3 region has 14 residues. The CDR3 region has the DNA TGTGCCAGTAGTATGGATCCTGGGGCCAACGTCCTGACTTTC. Translating it yields CASSMDPGANVLTF. The full variable domain, in which reference TRBV19 and TRBJ2-6 provide the parts outside the CDR3, is DGGITQSPKYLFRKEGQNVTLSCEQNLNHDAMYWYRQDPGQGLRLIYYSQIVNDFQKGDIAEGYSVSREKKESFPLTVTSAQKNPTAFYLCASSMDPGANVLTFGAGSRLTVL.

The rearrangement joins TRBV7-9 to TRBJ1-4; the match to TRBD1 covers 8 bases. Trimming cost V 1 base and J 10 bases; bases outside gene matches: 2. Per the germline V gene, CDR1 is SEHNR and CDR2 is FQNEAQ (reference sequence). The CDR3 extends over 13 amino acids. CDR3 bases: TGTGCCAGCAGCTTAGACAGGGGGGGAAAACTGTTTTTT. Its translation: CASSLDRGGKLFF.

The chain employs TRBV5-6 and TRBJ1-5; D may be TRBD1 (6 bases). CDR1 and CDR2 from the germline V gene are SGHDT and YYEEEE. V lost 3 bases and J lost 13, with 14 bases in between. The CDR3 consists of 12 residues. The CDR3 bases are TGTGCCAGCAGCTGGCAAGGGGGGAATCAGCATTTT. Translated, it gives CASSWQGGNQHF.

CDR3 residues: CASSLGGLFGVTEAFF. CDR3 coding DNA: TGTGCCAGCAGCCTGGGCGGGCTCTTCGGGGTCACTGAAGCTTTCTTT. The genes are TRBV9 and TRBJ1-1; D unresolved. In germline, CDR1 is SGDLS, CDR2 YYNGEE. Trimming took off 4 bases at V and 4 bases at J, with 20 bases between the two ends. This CDR3 spans 16 amino acids.

The J gene is TRBJ1-3, the V gene TRBV7-9; 8 positions agree with TRBD1. This CDR3 is built from 16 residues. Germline V gene lookup returns CDR1 SEHNR and CDR2 FQNEAQ (reference sequence). V shed 5 bases and J 9 bases; nucleotides not matched to a gene: 15. CDR3 in amino acids: CASSEKDPGGASTIYF. For the CDR3, the DNA is TGTGCCAGCAGCGAAAAAGATCCAGGGGGCGCGTCCACCATATATTTT.

Here the CDR3 reads CASSWDERTSGSHETQYF. Written as DNA, the CDR3 is TGTGCCAGCAGTTGGGACGAGAGGACTAGCGGGAGTCACGAGACCCAGTACTTC. The chain joins TRBV28 to TRBJ2-5, with 13 bases fitting TRBD2. Per germline, CDR1 MDHEN and CDR2 SYDVKM. Germline trimming cut 4 bases from V and 5 bases from J; bases unmatched to any gene: 13. The CDR3 totals 18 residues.

This clone was recorded only once. J is TRBJ1-5 and V is TRBV9; 8 bases agree with TRBD1. The V gene end was trimmed by 1 base and the J gene end by 3 bases; junction bases not matched to a gene: 3. The CDR3 runs to 15 residues. The germline V gene encodes CDR1 SGDLS and CDR2 YYNGEE. As DNA, the CDR3 is TGTGCCAGCAGCGTACAGGGGGCCTCCAATCAGCCCCAGCATTTT. It is translated as CASSVQGASNQPQHF.

This chain connects TRBV10-3 to TRBJ2-7; D is perhaps TRBD1 (5 bases). The V gene's germline CDR1 is ENHRY and CDR2 SYGVKD. V was shortened by 2 bases and J by 2 bases, with 10 bases between the two germline ends. The CDR3 loop spans 14 amino acids. The DNA of the CDR3 is TGTGCCATCAGTGAGAGACAGAAGCCCTACGAGCAGTACTTC. Translating gives CAISERQKPYEQYF.

This rearrangement joins TRBV9 to TRBJ1-2; D gene ambiguous. Germline CDR1 reads SGDLS; CDR2 reads YYNGEE. With 3 bases removed from V and 4 bases from J, the gap between germline ends came to 13 bases. The CDR3 contains 14 residues. The CDR3 DNA sequence: TGTGCCAGCAGCGCCGGGTGGGCACCCTATGGCTACACCTTC. It translates to CASSAGWAPYGYTF. Looking up the rest from reference TRBV9 and TRBJ1-2 gives the full variable domain: DSGVTQTPKHLITATGQRVTLRCSPRSGDLSVYWYQQSLDQGLQFLIQYYNGEERAKGNILERFSAQQFPDLHSELNLSSLELGDSALYFCASSAGWAPYGYTFGSGTRLTVV.

V and J are TRBV7-9 and TRBJ2-1; 7 bases line up with TRBD2. V gave up 5 bases and J gave up 14 bases; unmatched junction bases: 9. Germline values: CDR1 SEHNR, CDR2 FQNEAQ (reference sequence). The CDR3 contains 12 residues. CDR3 protein: CASSPWREQEFF. CDR3 nucleotide sequence: TGTGCCAGCAGCCCGTGGCGGGAGCAGGAGTTCTTC.

This clone was found once. The V gene is TRBV6-5, the J gene TRBJ2-1; TRBD2 is a possible D gene (6 bases). The CDR3 consists of 16 residues. Trimming removed 2 bases at V and 9 bases at J, with 20 bases between. Germline V CDR1 and CDR2: MNHEY, SVGAGI. In nucleotides, the CDR3 is TGTGCCAGCAGTTACGGGCCGGGGACTTCCTCTCGTGAGCAGTTCTTC. Translating it yields CASSYGPGTSSREQFF.